Listed below are T cell receptor beta chains from one sample, sequenced in a study of blood T cell repertoires in COVID-19. This table comes from immunoSEQ multiplex PCR, and its TCRdb copy is limited to in-frame clones, with some not included. The sample records under 250,000 clones, 83% being singletons. The sequencing input was PBMCs or T cells enriched from blood (not recorded which). The receptors shown here come from a woman aged 45-59 years who had been exposed to COVID-19. The CDR3 runs from the conserved cysteine through the conserved F or W. The order of the fields is D gene, J gene, clone size, V gene, CDR3 DNA, CDR3 protein. D genes are given only for firm matches. The size field is filled for only some rows; it gives once, few, many or a size class.

-	TRBJ2-6	-	TRBV5-1	TGCGCCAGCAGCGGTAGGGGGAGCTCTGGGGCCAACGTCCTGACTTTC	CASSGRGSSGANVLTF
TRBD2	TRBJ2-7	few	TRBV27	TGTGCCAGCAGGCCCGGACTAGCGGCGAACGAGCAGTACTTC	CASRPGLAANEQYF
TRBD1	TRBJ2-7	once	TRBV9	TGTGCCAGCAGCGTAGGGGACAGGCCCGGCGTCGGCGAGCAGTACTTC	CASSVGDRPGVGEQYF
TRBD2	TRBJ2-5	-	TRBV7-2	TGTGCCAGCAGCGAGCAGCGGGGGGCCCAAGAGACCCAGTACTTC	CASSEQRGAQETQYF
TRBD1	TRBJ1-2	-	TRBV19	TGTGCCAGTATCCCCCGGAGGGGACAGGTTAACTATGGCTACACCTTC	CASIPRRGQVNYGYTF
-	TRBJ2-7	-	TRBV2	TGTGCCAGCAGTAGGGAGTGGACCTACGAGCAGTACTTC	CASSREWTYEQYF
TRBD2	TRBJ2-5	once	TRBV19	TGTGCCAGTAGTATTGCGGGGGGGATAGGAGAGACCCAGTACTTC	CASSIAGGIGETQYF
-	TRBJ2-3	-	TRBV11-2	TGTGCCAGCAGTCTCCGGGGGAACACAGATACGCAGTATTTT	CASSLRGNTDTQYF
-	TRBJ2-5	-	TRBV5-1	TGCGCCAGCAGCTTGGGCTCGCAGGGGAAGGAGACCCAGTACTTC	CASSLGSQGKETQYF
TRBD2	TRBJ2-3	-	TRBV7-9	TGTGCCAGCAGCCAGACGGGACTAGCGGGGCGGGTGGATACGCAGTATTTT	CASSQTGLAGRVDTQYF
-	TRBJ2-1	once	TRBV30	TGTGCCTGGTCGGGCGGGGGCCGAGGACGGCAGTTCTTC	CAWSGGGRGRQFF
-	TRBJ1-1	-	TRBV11-2	TGTGCCAGCAGTACCCGGACAGCCACTGAAGCTTTCTTT	CASSTRTATEAFF
TRBD1	TRBJ1-4	-	TRBV13	TGTGCCAGCAGCCTCGGGACAGGCGTTGCAACTAATGAAAAACTGTTTTTT	CASSLGTGVATNEKLFF
-	TRBJ1-2	-	TRBV7-2	TGTGCCAGCAGCCCGACCTCGACAGCCTACTATGGCTACACCTTC	CASSPTSTAYYGYTF
-	TRBJ1-5	-	TRBV6-2/TRBV6-3	TGTGCCAGCAGTTACTCAATAGTGCAGCCCCAGCATTTT	CASSYSIVQPQHF
TRBD1	TRBJ1-4	-	TRBV27	TGTGCCAGCAGGGGACAGGGGAATGAAAAACTGTTTTTT	CASRGQGNEKLFF
TRBD1	TRBJ1-2	once	TRBV5-4	TGTGCCAGCAGCTTGCCTGCGAAAGGGACAGCCGGCTACACCTTC	CASSLPAKGTAGYTF
-	TRBJ2-1	-	TRBV24-1	TGTGCCACCAAACGGGGGAAAGAGCAGTTCTTC	CATKRGKEQFF
-	TRBJ1-1	-	TRBV18	TGTGCCAGCTCACCTACAGGTTTTAACACTGAAGCTTTCTTT	CASSPTGFNTEAFF
-	TRBJ1-1	-	TRBV3-1/TRBV3-2	TGTGCCAGCAGCCTTCGACAGGCCCCTGAAGCTTTCTTT	CASSLRQAPEAFF
-	TRBJ2-1	-	TRBV7-2	TGTGCCAGCAGCCCGCTAGGGGGTACCTACAATGAGCAGTTCTTC	CASSPLGGTYNEQFF
-	TRBJ1-1	-	TRBV5-1	TGCGCCAGCAGCCTCGAGGCTGGGGGGGACACTGAAGCTTTCTTT	CASSLEAGGDTEAFF
TRBD1	TRBJ1-5	few	TRBV2	TGTGCCAGCAGCTCCGACAGGGGGCGTCAGCCCCAGCATTTT	CASSSDRGRQPQHF